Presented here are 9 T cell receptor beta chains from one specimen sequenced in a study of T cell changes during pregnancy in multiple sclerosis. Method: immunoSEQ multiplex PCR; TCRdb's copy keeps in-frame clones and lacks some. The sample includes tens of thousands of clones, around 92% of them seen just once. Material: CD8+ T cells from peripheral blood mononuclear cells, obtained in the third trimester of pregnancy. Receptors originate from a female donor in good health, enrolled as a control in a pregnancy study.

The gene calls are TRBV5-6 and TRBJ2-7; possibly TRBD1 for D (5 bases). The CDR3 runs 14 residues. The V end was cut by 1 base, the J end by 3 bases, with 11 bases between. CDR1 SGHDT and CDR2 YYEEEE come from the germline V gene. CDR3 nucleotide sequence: TGTGCCAGCAGCTTGCAGGGCCCAGGCTACGAGCAGTACTTC. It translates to CASSLQGPGYEQYF.

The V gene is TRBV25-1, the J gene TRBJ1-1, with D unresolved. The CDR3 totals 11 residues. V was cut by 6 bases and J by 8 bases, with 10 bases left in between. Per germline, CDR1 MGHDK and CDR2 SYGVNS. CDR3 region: CASRGSGEAFF. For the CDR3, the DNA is TGTGCCAGCAGGGGGTCGGGGGAAGCTTTCTTT.

For the CDR3, the DNA is TGCGCCAGCAGCCAACGGTCGGGACAGGGTGGTAATGAGCAGTTCTTC. Translating it yields CASSQRSGQGGNEQFF. The chain uses TRBV4-3 and TRBJ2-1; 9 nucleotides match TRBD1. The CDR3 consists of 16 residues. Per germline, CDR1 LGHNA and CDR2 YSLEER. V shed 2 bases and J 7 bases; nucleotides not matched to a gene: 9.

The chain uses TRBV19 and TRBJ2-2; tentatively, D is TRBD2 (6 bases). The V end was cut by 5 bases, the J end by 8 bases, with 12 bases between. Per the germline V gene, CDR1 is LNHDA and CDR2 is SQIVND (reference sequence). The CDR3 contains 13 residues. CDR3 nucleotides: TGTGCCAGTAGTGTTTCGGGAGCGGGGGAGCTGTTTTTT. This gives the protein CASSVSGAGELFF.

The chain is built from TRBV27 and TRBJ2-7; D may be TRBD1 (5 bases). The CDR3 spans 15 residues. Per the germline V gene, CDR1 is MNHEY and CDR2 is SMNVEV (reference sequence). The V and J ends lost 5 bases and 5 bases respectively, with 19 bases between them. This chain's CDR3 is CASSLTLTVPNEQYF. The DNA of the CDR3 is TGTGCCAGCAGTCTAACACTGACAGTACCGAACGAGCAGTACTTC.

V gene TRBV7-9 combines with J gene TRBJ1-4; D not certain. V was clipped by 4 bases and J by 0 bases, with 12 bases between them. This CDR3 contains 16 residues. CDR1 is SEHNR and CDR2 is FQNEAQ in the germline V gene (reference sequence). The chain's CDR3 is CASSSTLSATNEKLFF. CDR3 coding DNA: TGTGCCAGCAGCTCCACTTTGTCCGCAACTAATGAAAAACTGTTTTTT.

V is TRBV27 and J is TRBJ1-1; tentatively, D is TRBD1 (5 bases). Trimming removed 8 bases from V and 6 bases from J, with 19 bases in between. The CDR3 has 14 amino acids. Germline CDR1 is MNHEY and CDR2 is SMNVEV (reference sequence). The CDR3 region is CASSYGPEGAEAFF. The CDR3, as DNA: TGTGCCAGCTCGTACGGGCCCGAAGGGGCTGAAGCTTTCTTT.

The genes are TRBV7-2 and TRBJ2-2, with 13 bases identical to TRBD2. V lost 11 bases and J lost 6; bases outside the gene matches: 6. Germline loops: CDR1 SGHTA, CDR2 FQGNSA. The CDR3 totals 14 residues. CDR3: CAASLAGGAGELFF. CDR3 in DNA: TGTGCCGCCTCACTAGCGGGGGGGGCCGGGGAGCTGTTTTTT.

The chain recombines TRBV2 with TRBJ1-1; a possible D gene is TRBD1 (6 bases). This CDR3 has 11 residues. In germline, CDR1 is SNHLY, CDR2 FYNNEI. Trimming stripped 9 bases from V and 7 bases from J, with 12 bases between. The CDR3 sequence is CASLGTHEAFF. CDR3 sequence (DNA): TGTGCCAGTCTCGGGACACATGAAGCTTTCTTT.